Shown below are 32 T cell receptor beta chains from a single sample sequenced in a study of blood T cell repertoires in COVID-19. Clones were read by immunoSEQ multiplex PCR, and TCRdb kept only the in-frame ones, dropping some. The table records about 140,000 clones, roughly four fifths of them present only once. The material sequenced was peripheral blood. The receptors originated from a woman older than 75 with acute or convalescent COVID-19.

The chain couples TRBV19 to TRBJ2-3; D is unclear. CDR1 and CDR2 (germline): LNHDA, SQIVND (reference sequence). Trimming took off 0 bases at V and 4 bases at J, with 8 bases between the two ends. The CDR3 spans 14 residues. The DNA for the CDR3 is TGTGCCAGTAGTATAGATCCCGGGTCAGATACGCAGTATTTT. Its translation is CASSIDPGSDTQYF.

The chain couples TRBV6-2 or TRBV6-3 to TRBJ2-3, with TRBD2 as a possible D gene (6 bases). Trimming removed 1 base at V and 1 base at J, with 15 bases between. The V gene's germline CDR1 is MNHEY and CDR2 SVGEGT. CDR3 length: 17 amino acids. Written as DNA, the CDR3 is TGTGCCAGCAGTTACTTCACGGGGGAAAGGGGCACAGATACGCAGTATTTT. This translates into CASSYFTGERGTDTQYF.

The chain is built from TRBV19 and TRBJ2-3; the match to TRBD2 covers 12 bases. The V gene's germline CDR1 is LNHDA and CDR2 SQIVND (reference sequence). V lost 2 bases to trimming and J lost 7 bases; unmatched junction nucleotides: 4. The CDR3 runs 15 residues. The CDR3 sequence is CASSILAGGPYTQYF. The CDR3 DNA follows: TGTGCCAGTAGTATACTAGCGGGGGGGCCTTATACGCAGTATTTT.

The chain recombines TRBV28 with TRBJ1-1; D gene unclear. The CDR3 is 11 amino acids. The V gene's germline CDR1 is MDHEN and CDR2 SYDVKM. Trimming pared 7 bases from V and 2 bases from J, leaving 5 bases between. For the CDR3, the DNA is TGTGCCAGCACCCTCAACACTGAAGCTTTCTTT. As protein: CASTLNTEAFF.

This clone was seen only once. V is TRBV28 and J is TRBJ2-7; D unresolved. V lost 3 bases, J lost 0 bases, and 9 bases lay in between. The CDR3 totals 14 residues. Germline loops: CDR1 MDHEN, CDR2 SYDVKM. The CDR3 region is CASSLRLHSYEQYF. The CDR3 DNA is TGTGCCAGCAGTTTGAGGCTTCACTCCTACGAGCAGTACTTC. Full variable domain (outside the CDR3, taken from reference TRBV28 and TRBJ2-7): DVKVTQSSRYLVKRTGEKVFLECVQDMDHENMFWYRQDPGLGLRLIYFSYDVKMKEKGDIPEGYSVSREKKERFSLILESASTNQTSMYLCASSLRLHSYEQYFGPGTRLTVT.

The genes are TRBV7-2 and TRBJ1-1; tentative D call: TRBD1 (5 bases). Trimming stripped 11 bases from V and 0 bases from J, with 13 bases between. CDR1 SGHTA and CDR2 FQGNSA come from the germline V gene. The CDR3 loop spans 13 amino acids. The DNA for the CDR3 is TGTGCCCGGGGGGATTTACTGAACACTGAAGCTTTCTTT. It specifies CARGDLLNTEAFF.

The CDR3 bases are TGTGCCAGCTCACAATCCGGGACAGGGGCTGGAAACACCATATATTTT. This sequence encodes CASSQSGTGAGNTIYF. The V gene is TRBV18, the J gene TRBJ1-3, with 10 bases matching TRBD1. Germline V gene data show CDR1 as KGHSH and CDR2 as LQKENI. Trimming removed 4 bases from V and 2 bases from J; junction bases left unmatched: 5. The CDR3 is 16 residues long.

V is TRBV4-1 and J is TRBJ1-2; D not certain. The CDR3 contains 16 residues. CDR1 and CDR2 (germline): MGHRA, YSYEKL. Trimming removed 1 base at V and 5 bases at J, with 17 bases between. The CDR3 sequence is CASSQARQRLLYGYTF. The CDR3 nucleotides read TGCGCCAGCAGCCAAGCTAGGCAGCGATTGTTATATGGCTACACCTTC.

The V and J genes are TRBV7-3 and TRBJ2-5, with D maybe TRBD1 (6 bases). Germline V CDR1 and CDR2: SGHTA, FQGTGA. The germline V and J ends were trimmed by 5 bases and 9 bases, with 19 bases remaining between them. The CDR3 is 14 amino acids. The CDR3 sequence is CASSAQQGEGPQYF. The CDR3 region has the DNA TGTGCCAGCAGCGCCCAACAGGGCGAAGGACCCCAGTACTTC.

The J gene is TRBJ2-2, the V gene TRBV5-1, with TRBD2 matching over 14 bases. Trimming took 2 bases from V and 6 from J; bases not matched to a gene: 6. CDR3 length: 17 residues. CDR1 is SGHRS, CDR2 YFSETQ, per germline. The CDR3 DNA is TGCGCCAGCAGCTTCCGCGGACTAGCGGGGGGCCCCGGGGAGCTGTTTTTT. Residues: CASSFRGLAGGPGELFF.

The rearrangement links TRBV5-5 to TRBJ1-5; possible D gene TRBD1, 5 bases. The germline V gene encodes CDR1 SGHKS and CDR2 YYEKEE (reference sequence). The CDR3 runs 15 residues. V lost 1 base to trimming and J lost 3 bases, with 11 bases between them. This CDR3 is CASSLWGETNQPQHF. The CDR3 DNA reads as TGTGCCAGCAGCTTGTGGGGGGAAACCAATCAGCCCCAGCATTTT.

CDR3 protein: CASSLTGGDGYTF. The CDR3 DNA is TGTGCCAGCAGCCTCACGGGGGGTGATGGCTACACCTTC. The V and J genes are TRBV7-9 and TRBJ1-2, with D tentatively TRBD1 (5 bases). The germline CDR1 and CDR2 sequences are SEHNR and FQNEAQ (reference sequence). This CDR3 spans 13 amino acids. V dropped 5 bases and J dropped 6 bases, with 13 bases sitting between them. Using reference TRBV7-9 and TRBJ1-2 for the parts outside the CDR3, the full variable domain is DTGVSQNPRHKITKRGQNVTFRCDPISEHNRLYWYRQTLGQGPEFLTYFQNEAQLEKSRLLSDRFSAERPKGSFSTLEIQRTEQGDSAMYLCASSLTGGDGYTFGSGTRLTVV.

The CDR3 here is CASSLGWQGLSAFF. Here the CDR3 DNA reads TGTGCCAGCAGCTTAGGATGGCAGGGGTTATCAGCTTTCTTT. This sequence joins TRBV11-2 and TRBJ1-1, with a weak D call TRBD1 (6 bases). V gave up 1 base and J gave up 10 bases, with 16 bases separating them. The CDR3 covers 14 residues. Germline CDR1 is SGHAT and CDR2 is FQNNGV.

The chain has TRBV28 and TRBJ1-4, with TRBD1 matching 8 bases. Germline V gene data show CDR1 as MDHEN and CDR2 as SYDVKM. V shed 6 bases, J shed 10 bases, and the junction held 7 bases outside the gene matches. This CDR3 is 13 amino acids long. The CDR3 DNA is TGTGCCAGCAGCCGGACAGGGTGGGTAAAACTGTTTTTT. Its translation: CASSRTGWVKLFF. Filled out from reference TRBV28 and TRBJ1-4, the complete variable domain reads DVKVTQSSRYLVKRTGEKVFLECVQDMDHENMFWYRQDPGLGLRLIYFSYDVKMKEKGDIPEGYSVSREKKERFSLILESASTNQTSMYLCASSRTGWVKLFFGSGTQLSVL.

V and J are TRBV28 and TRBJ2-7, with 8 bases that match TRBD1. J lost 7 bases, V lost 6 bases, and 11 bases had no gene match. Germline assignment: CDR1 MDHEN and CDR2 SYDVKM. CDR3 length: 14 residues. The CDR3 coding sequence is TGTGCCAGCAGATTAGGGCAGGGGGCCACGGAGCAGTACTTC. Translating it yields CASRLGQGATEQYF.

The chain has TRBV28 and TRBJ1-5, with unresolved D. The germline gives CDR1 MDHEN, CDR2 SYDVKM. CDR3 size: 14 residues. V shed 6 bases and J shed 4 bases, with 13 bases lying between them. The CDR3: CASRFTASNQPQHF. CDR3 DNA sequence: TGTGCCAGCAGGTTCACAGCTTCAAATCAGCCCCAGCATTTT.

This chain joins TRBV5-4 and TRBJ1-2; 7 nucleotides match TRBD1. The CDR3 sequence is 14 residues long. V lost 4 bases and J lost 3; bases outside the gene matches: 6. Germline V gives CDR1 SGHNT, CDR2 YYREEE (reference sequence). The CDR3 loop is CASSDRQGHYGYTF. The CDR3 region has the DNA TGTGCCAGCAGCGATCGACAGGGCCACTATGGCTACACCTTC.

This clone was seen once. The chain links TRBV28 to TRBJ2-4; 7 bases line up with TRBD1. This CDR3 region has 13 residues. Germline CDR1 and CDR2: MDHEN and SYDVKM. V gave up 10 bases and J gave up 2 bases; unmatched junction bases: 5. This CDR3 is CATTGAPKNIQYF. In nucleotides, the CDR3 is TGTGCCACCACAGGGGCCCCCAAAAACATTCAGTACTTC.

This clone was seen more than once but under ten times. The chain has TRBV5-1 and TRBJ1-1; D is uncertain. Trimming pared 4 bases from V and 2 bases from J, leaving 9 bases between. Looked up from germline, CDR1 is SGHRS and CDR2 is YFSETQ. The CDR3 runs to 13 residues. The CDR3 sequence is CASSPRTNTEAFF. CDR3 nucleotides: TGCGCCAGCAGCCCTCGTACAAACACTGAAGCTTTCTTT. The whole variable domain, filled in from reference TRBV5-1 and TRBJ1-1, reads KAGVTQTPRYLIKTRGQQVTLSCSPISGHRSVSWYQQTPGQGLQFLFEYFSETQRNKGNFPGRFSGRQFSNSRSEMNVSTLELGDSALYLCASSPRTNTEAFFGQGTRLTVV.

This clone was detected only a few times. This chain joins TRBV2 and TRBJ2-1; the D is unclear. Germline V CDR1 and CDR2: SNHLY, FYNNEI. The CDR3 covers 13 residues. Deletions cut 7 bases from V and 0 bases from J, with 7 bases between. Here the CDR3 DNA reads TGTGCCAGCATGTTCGGCTCCTACAATGAGCAGTTCTTC. It translates to CASMFGSYNEQFF.

This chain connects TRBV20-1 to TRBJ2-7; no clear D. Per the germline V gene, CDR1 is DFQATT and CDR2 is SNEGSKA (reference sequence). The CDR3 runs to 11 residues. V was clipped by 0 bases and J by 5 bases, with 5 bases between them. The CDR3: CSARDIHEQYF. CDR3 DNA sequence: TGCAGTGCTAGAGATATTCACGAGCAGTACTTC.

The J gene is TRBJ2-1, the V gene TRBV11-1, with D unclear. The CDR3 sequence is 15 residues long. In germline, CDR1 is SGHAT, CDR2 FQDESV (reference sequence). V lost 5 bases to trimming and J lost 2 bases, with 13 bases between them. The CDR3: CASSRTTTTYNEQFF. CDR3 in DNA: TGTGCCAGCAGCCGCACAACTACCACCTACAATGAGCAGTTCTTC.

This clone was found a few times. The CDR3 coding sequence is TGTGCCAGCAGTTTAGATCGCCCCGGGGCCTGGCTGGGATCCTCGGACAGCCAGAGTTATACGCAGTATTTT. Residues: CASSLDRPGAWLGSSDSQSYTQYF. V gene TRBV28 combines with J gene TRBJ2-3, with D possibly matching TRBD1 (6 bases). Per the germline V gene, CDR1 is MDHEN and CDR2 is SYDVKM. The CDR3 spans 24 residues. Between the trimmed V and J ends, which lost 2 bases and 7 bases, there was a span of 43 bases.

The V and J genes are TRBV19 and TRBJ2-7; D unclear. Germline V lookup: CDR1 LNHDA, CDR2 SQIVND (reference sequence). The germline V and J ends were trimmed by 1 base and 3 bases, with 7 bases remaining between them. CDR3 length: 13 residues. The CDR3 DNA follows: TGTGCCAGTAGTATAGGACACAGCTACGAGCAGTACTTC. It is translated as CASSIGHSYEQYF.

The chain combines TRBV27 with TRBJ1-2, with unresolved D. V gave up 3 bases and J gave up 4 bases, with 9 bases separating them. This CDR3 is 13 amino acids long. Germline lookup yields CDR1 MNHEY and CDR2 SMNVEV (reference sequence). This CDR3 is CASSFTRSYGYTF. The CDR3 DNA reads TGTGCCAGCAGTTTCACAAGATCCTATGGCTACACCTTC.

The CDR3: CATSDPGTGAGNEQFF. The CDR3 DNA sequence: TGTGCCACCAGTGATCCTGGGACAGGGGCTGGCAATGAGCAGTTCTTC. The V call is TRBV24-1, the J call TRBJ2-1, with 10 bases fitting TRBD1. V lost 3 bases and J lost 6; bases outside the gene matches: 7. The CDR3 contains 16 residues. Germline V lookup: CDR1 KGHDR, CDR2 SFDVKD.

The rearrangement links TRBV15 to TRBJ1-5; 7 bases align to TRBD1. The CDR3 totals 15 residues. The germline CDR1 and CDR2 sequences are LNHNV and YYDKDF (reference sequence). V lost 5 bases, J lost 6 bases, and 10 bases stayed unmatched. The CDR3 here is CATSQDRAGFQPQHF. Written as DNA, the CDR3 is TGTGCCACCAGCCAAGACAGGGCCGGTTTTCAGCCCCAGCATTTT.

The chain employs TRBV2 and TRBJ2-5, with TRBD2 identical over 8 bases. From germline, CDR1 is SNHLY and CDR2 FYNNEI. This CDR3 comprises 13 residues. V was pared by 8 bases and J by 5 bases, with 7 bases of the junction left unmatched. The CDR3 region is CASGREGWETQYF. In DNA form, the CDR3 reads TGTGCCAGCGGACGGGAGGGGTGGGAGACCCAGTACTTC.

The genes are TRBV9 and TRBJ1-1, with D perhaps TRBD1 (5 bases). The V and J ends lost 4 bases and 10 bases respectively, with 17 bases between them. The CDR3 is 13 residues long. From germline, CDR1 is SGDLS and CDR2 YYNGEE. As DNA, the CDR3 is TGTGCCAGCAGCCTCTCCACAGGATCTGTAGCTTTCTTT. Translating gives CASSLSTGSVAFF. Drawing the rest from reference TRBV9 and TRBJ1-1, the complete variable domain is DSGVTQTPKHLITATGQRVTLRCSPRSGDLSVYWYQQSLDQGLQFLIQYYNGEERAKGNILERFSAQQFPDLHSELNLSSLELGDSALYFCASSLSTGSVAFFGQGTRLTVV.

The chain couples TRBV18 to TRBJ1-2, with 9 bases fitting TRBD1. This CDR3 is built from 15 residues. The V and J ends lost 2 bases and 7 bases, in that order; junction bases with no gene match: 8. Germline V gene data show CDR1 as KGHSH and CDR2 as LQKENI. The CDR3 DNA follows: TGTGCCAGCTCACCATCTGGGACAGGGTGGTCTGGCTACACCTTC. Translating gives CASSPSGTGWSGYTF.

The rearrangement uses TRBV2 and TRBJ2-2; a possible D gene is TRBD1 (6 bases). This CDR3 region has 14 residues. The V end was cut by 7 bases, the J end by 2 bases, with 11 bases between. Per germline, CDR1 SNHLY and CDR2 FYNNEI. The CDR3 here is CASKKGHNTGELFF. The CDR3, as DNA: TGTGCCAGCAAAAAGGGACATAACACCGGGGAGCTGTTTTTT.

Only a few counts were recorded for this clone. The CDR3 coding sequence is TGTGCCATCCATCCGGGGGCTAACTATGGCTACACCTTC. Amino acid sequence: CAIHPGANYGYTF. The chain joins TRBV10-3 to TRBJ1-2, with a weak D call TRBD1 (5 bases). V shed 8 bases and J shed 0 bases, with 10 bases lying between them. The length of the CDR3 is 13 residues. Germline loops: CDR1 ENHRY, CDR2 SYGVKD.